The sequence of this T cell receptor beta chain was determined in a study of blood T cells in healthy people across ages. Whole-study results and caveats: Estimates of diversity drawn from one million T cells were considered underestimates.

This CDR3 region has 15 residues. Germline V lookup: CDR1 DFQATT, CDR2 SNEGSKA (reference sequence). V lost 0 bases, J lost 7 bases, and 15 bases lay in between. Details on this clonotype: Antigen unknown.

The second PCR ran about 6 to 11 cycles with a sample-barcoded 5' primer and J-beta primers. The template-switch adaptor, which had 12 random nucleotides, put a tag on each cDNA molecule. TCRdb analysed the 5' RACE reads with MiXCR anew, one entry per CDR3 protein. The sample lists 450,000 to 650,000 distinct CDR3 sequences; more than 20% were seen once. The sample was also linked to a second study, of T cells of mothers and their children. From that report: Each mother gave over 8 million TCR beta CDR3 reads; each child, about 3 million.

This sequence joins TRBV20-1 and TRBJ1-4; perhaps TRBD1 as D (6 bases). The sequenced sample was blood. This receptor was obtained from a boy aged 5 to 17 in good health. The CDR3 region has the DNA TGCAGTGCTAGAGATCTCAGGGGCTGGGGTGAAAAACTGTTTTTT. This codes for CSARDLRGWGEKLFF.